These 21 T cell receptor beta chains share one sample of origin, sequenced in a study of beta chain features in type 1 diabetes. Reverse transcription of all isolated RNA meant that expressed TCRB transcripts were sequenced. The assay was immunoSEQ multiplex PCR, and TCRdb's table has in-frame clones only and misses some. This table holds 850,000 to 900,000 clones, about 17% found once. The specimen was naive CD4+ T cells from blood. Receptors were obtained from a woman aged 18-29 years in good health.

This clone was counted only a few times. This CDR3 reads CASSLVNRGSLNTGELFF. CDR3 nucleotides: TGTGCCAGCAGTTTAGTCAACAGGGGCTCGTTGAACACCGGGGAGCTGTTTTTT. The V and J genes are TRBV27 and TRBJ2-2; TRBD1 aligns across 7 bases. The V gene end was trimmed by 2 bases and the J gene end by 1 base; junction bases not matched to a gene: 10. The germline gives CDR1 MNHEY, CDR2 SMNVEV (reference sequence). The length of the CDR3 is 18 residues.

This clone was seen more than once but under ten times. Compared with germline, one end of the junction differs, possibly owing to a read error. The chain employs TRBV27 and TRBJ2-2; a possible D gene is TRBD2 (5 bases). Germline lookup yields CDR1 MNHEY and CDR2 SMNVEV (reference sequence). This CDR3 is built from 19 residues. The CDR3 is CANAPAAVYTTPNIGELFF. The CDR3, as DNA: TGTGCTAACGCCCCAGCGGCGGTCTACACCACCCCCAACATCGGGGAGCTGTTTTTT.

This rearrangement joins TRBV28 to TRBJ2-2; D unresolved. The V gene lost 1 base and the J gene lost 3 bases, with 9 bases spanning the gap. The germline V gene has CDR1 MDHEN and CDR2 SYDVKM. This CDR3 spans 15 amino acids. The CDR3 here is CASSLSVGYTGELFF. The CDR3 region has the DNA TGTGCCAGCAGTTTATCGGTCGGCTACACCGGGGAGCTGTTTTTT.

The rearrangement joins TRBV27 to TRBJ2-3; 7 bases match TRBD2. The CDR3 sequence is 14 residues long. CDR1 is MNHEY and CDR2 is SMNVEV in the germline V gene (reference sequence). The V and J ends lost 4 bases and 2 bases, in that order; junction bases with no gene match: 3. In DNA form, the CDR3 reads TGTGCCAGCAGTTGGGGAGGGGACACAGATACGCAGTATTTT. This translates into CASSWGGDTDTQYF.

This clone was seen more than once but under ten times. The rearrangement links TRBV19 to TRBJ1-1; 7 nucleotides align to TRBD1. This CDR3 has 13 residues. V was clipped by 10 bases and J by 4 bases; unmatched bases: 9. CDR1 and CDR2 (germline): LNHDA, SQIVND (reference sequence). The CDR3 region is CATKTGLATEAFF. The CDR3 DNA follows: TGTGCCACTAAGACAGGGTTGGCCACTGAAGCTTTCTTT.

This clone was seen a few times. The rearrangement links TRBV18 to TRBJ2-5; no clear D gene. This CDR3 contains 13 residues. V gave up 2 bases and J gave up 4 bases, with 8 bases separating them. Germline V CDR1 and CDR2: KGHSH, LQKENI. Here the CDR3 reads CASSPAGIETQYF. CDR3 coding DNA: TGTGCCAGCTCACCAGCTGGGATAGAGACCCAGTACTTC.

This clone came up a few times. This rearrangement joins TRBV21-1 to TRBJ2-2. TRBV21-1 is tagged as a pseudogene. The length of the CDR3 is 11 residues. CDR3 coding DNA: TGTGCCAGCAAACCCAGCCGGGAGCTGTTTTTT. As protein: CASKPSRELFF.

Only a few counts were recorded for this clone. The chain couples TRBV7-2 to TRBJ2-2; D not certain. The CDR3 has 15 amino acids. The V end lost 5 bases, the J end lost 1 base, and 11 bases lay between the germline ends. CDR1 is SGHTA, CDR2 FQGNSA, per germline. CDR3 DNA: TGTGCCAGCAGCCGTCAGACACGGAACACCGGGGAGCTGTTTTTT. Translation: CASSRQTRNTGELFF.

This chain joins TRBV2 and TRBJ2-1; 9 nucleotides line up with TRBD2. Trimming took 4 bases from V and 6 from J; bases not matched to a gene: 4. Germline V gives CDR1 SNHLY, CDR2 FYNNEI. The CDR3 is made up of 14 amino acids. For the CDR3, the DNA is TGTGCCAGCAGTGTGCTAGCGGGAATCAATGAGCAGTTCTTC. Amino acid sequence: CASSVLAGINEQFF.

J is TRBJ1-1 and V is TRBV9; tentatively, D is TRBD1 (6 bases). The ends were cut back, 0 bases at V and 3 bases at J, with 9 bases in the middle. Germline V gives CDR1 SGDLS, CDR2 YYNGEE. The CDR3 is 14 residues long. CDR3 region: CASSVGQVDTEAFF. The CDR3 coding sequence is TGTGCCAGCAGCGTAGGACAGGTTGACACTGAAGCTTTCTTT.

The CDR3 here is CSVAWKTSAYEQYF. Written as DNA, the CDR3 is TGCAGCGTTGCATGGAAGACCTCGGCCTACGAGCAGTACTTC. This chain links TRBV29-1 with TRBJ2-7, with D unclear. The V gene lost 4 bases and the J gene lost 2 bases, with 15 bases spanning the gap. Germline CDR1 is SQVTM and CDR2 is ANQGSEA. CDR3 size: 14 residues.

This clone was seen more than once but under ten times. The CDR3 here is CASSLAHSGANVLTF. Here the CDR3 DNA reads TGTGCCAGCAGCCTCGCCCACTCTGGGGCCAACGTCCTGACTTTC. V is TRBV5-4 and J is TRBJ2-6; D remains unclear. The V and J ends lost 4 bases and 0 bases respectively, with 8 bases between them. The CDR3 runs 15 residues. Germline CDR1 SGHNT, CDR2 YYREEE (reference sequence).

This sequence joins TRBV2 and TRBJ2-7, with 11 nucleotides matching TRBD1. This CDR3 is built from 14 residues. V lost 7 bases to trimming and J lost 3 bases; unmatched junction nucleotides: 5. CDR1 is SNHLY, CDR2 FYNNEI, per germline. This CDR3 is CASKRDRGDYEQYF. The CDR3 region has the DNA TGTGCCAGCAAGAGGGACAGGGGGGACTACGAGCAGTACTTC.

V and J are TRBV5-1 and TRBJ2-5; TRBD2 might be the D (6 bases). The V and J ends lost 3 bases and 5 bases respectively, with 20 bases between them. Germline lookup yields CDR1 SGHRS and CDR2 YFSETQ. The CDR3 is 16 amino acids. DNA of the CDR3: TGCGCCAGCAGCTCCATTGCGGCCGGCGGGGCCGAGACCCAGTACTTC. It yields the protein CASSSIAAGGAETQYF.

This clone was counted a few times. The chain combines TRBV19 with TRBJ2-7, with a possible D match to TRBD1 (5 bases). V lost 0 bases and J 2 bases, leaving 14 bases between the germline ends. Germline V gene lookup returns CDR1 LNHDA and CDR2 SQIVND (reference sequence). CDR3 length: 16 amino acids. CDR3 bases: TGTGCCAGTAGTATAGATTCGACAGCTTTAACCTACGAGCAGTACTTC. Translation: CASSIDSTALTYEQYF.

This clone was seen more than once but under ten times. The J gene is TRBJ2-1, the V gene TRBV5-6; no firm D call. This CDR3 contains 15 residues. Trimming removed 3 bases at V and 9 bases at J, with 19 bases between. CDR1 is SGHDT, CDR2 YYEEEE, per germline. The CDR3 sequence: CASSSLQWASGEQFF. The DNA of the CDR3 is TGTGCCAGCAGCTCGCTCCAATGGGCCTCAGGTGAGCAGTTCTTC. The full variable domain, in which reference TRBV5-6 and TRBJ2-1 provide the parts outside the CDR3, is DAGVTQSPTHLIKTRGQQVTLRCSPKSGHDTVSWYQQALGQGPQFIFQYYEEEERQRGNFPDRFSGHQFPNYSSELNVNALLLGDSALYLCASSSLQWASGEQFFGPGTRLTVL.

This clone came up a few times. The chain uses TRBV2 and TRBJ2-1; D gene ambiguous. The germline CDR1 and CDR2 sequences are SNHLY and FYNNEI. V dropped 3 bases and J dropped 8 bases, with 17 bases sitting between them. CDR3 length: 15 residues. The CDR3 region has the DNA TGTGCCAGCAGTGACGGTTTAGGTGGGGTTGATGAGCAGTTCTTC. Its protein is CASSDGLGGVDEQFF.

This clone showed up just a few times. The chain links TRBV7-2 to TRBJ2-1; 13 bases fit TRBD2. This CDR3 region has 15 residues. J lost 9 bases, V lost 5 bases, and 7 bases had no gene match. Per the germline V gene, CDR1 is SGHTA and CDR2 is FQGNSA. The CDR3 region is CASSILAGGPTEQFF. The CDR3 DNA reads as TGTGCCAGCAGCATACTAGCGGGAGGGCCCACTGAGCAGTTCTTC.

This clone was seen a handful of times. The J gene is TRBJ2-3, the V gene TRBV6-1; D is undetermined. From germline, CDR1 is MNHNS and CDR2 SASEGT. Trimming stripped 6 bases from V and 2 bases from J, with 9 bases between. The CDR3 is 13 amino acids. The CDR3 reads CASSISNTDTQYF. The CDR3 coding sequence is TGTGCCAGCAGCATCTCTAACACAGATACGCAGTATTTT.

This clone has just a few counts. This chain uses TRBV15 with TRBJ1-1; TRBD1 matches at 7 bases. Germline values: CDR1 LNHNV, CDR2 YYDKDF (reference sequence). After removal of 1 base from V and 5 bases from J, the junction contained 7 bases not matched to a gene. The CDR3 has 15 residues. Here the CDR3 reads CATSRAGGSGTEAFF. As DNA, the CDR3 is TGTGCCACCAGCAGAGCAGGGGGTTCGGGTACTGAAGCTTTCTTT.

The chain is built from TRBV7-9 and TRBJ2-7; 10 bases fit TRBD1. The germline V gene has CDR1 SEHNR and CDR2 FQNEAQ (reference sequence). This CDR3 has 14 amino acids. Trimming removed 5 bases from V and 5 bases from J; junction bases left unmatched: 6. CDR3 sequence: CASSPGTGVDEQYF. The CDR3 region has the DNA TGTGCCAGCAGCCCCGGGACAGGGGTAGACGAGCAGTACTTC.